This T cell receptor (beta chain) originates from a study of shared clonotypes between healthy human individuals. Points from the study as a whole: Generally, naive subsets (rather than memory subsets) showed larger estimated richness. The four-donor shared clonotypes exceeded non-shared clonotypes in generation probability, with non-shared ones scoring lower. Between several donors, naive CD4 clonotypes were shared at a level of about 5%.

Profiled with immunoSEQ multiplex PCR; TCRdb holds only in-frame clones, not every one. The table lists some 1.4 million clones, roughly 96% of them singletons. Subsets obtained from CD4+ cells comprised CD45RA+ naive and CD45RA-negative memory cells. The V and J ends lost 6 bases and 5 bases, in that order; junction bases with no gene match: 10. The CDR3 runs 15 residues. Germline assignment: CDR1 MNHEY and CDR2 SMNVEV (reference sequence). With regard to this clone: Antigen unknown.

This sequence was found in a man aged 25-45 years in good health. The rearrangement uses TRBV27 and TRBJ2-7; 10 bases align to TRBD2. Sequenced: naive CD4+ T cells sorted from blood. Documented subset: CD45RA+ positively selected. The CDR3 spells CASRRNSGRIHEQYF. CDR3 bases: TGTGCCAGCAGACGAAATAGCGGGAGGATCCACGAGCAGTACTTC.